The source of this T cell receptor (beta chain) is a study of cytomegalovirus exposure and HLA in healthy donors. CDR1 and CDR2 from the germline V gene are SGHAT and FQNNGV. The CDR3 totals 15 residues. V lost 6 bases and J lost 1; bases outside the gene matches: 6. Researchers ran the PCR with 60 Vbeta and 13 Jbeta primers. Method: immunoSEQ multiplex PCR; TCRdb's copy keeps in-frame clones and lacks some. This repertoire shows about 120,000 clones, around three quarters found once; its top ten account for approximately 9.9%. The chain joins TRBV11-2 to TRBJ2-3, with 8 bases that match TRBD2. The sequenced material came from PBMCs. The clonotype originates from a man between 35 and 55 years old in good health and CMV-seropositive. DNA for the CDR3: TGTGCCAGCAGTTATCAAGCGGGGGGCACAGATACGCAGTATTTT. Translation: CASSYQAGGTDTQYF.